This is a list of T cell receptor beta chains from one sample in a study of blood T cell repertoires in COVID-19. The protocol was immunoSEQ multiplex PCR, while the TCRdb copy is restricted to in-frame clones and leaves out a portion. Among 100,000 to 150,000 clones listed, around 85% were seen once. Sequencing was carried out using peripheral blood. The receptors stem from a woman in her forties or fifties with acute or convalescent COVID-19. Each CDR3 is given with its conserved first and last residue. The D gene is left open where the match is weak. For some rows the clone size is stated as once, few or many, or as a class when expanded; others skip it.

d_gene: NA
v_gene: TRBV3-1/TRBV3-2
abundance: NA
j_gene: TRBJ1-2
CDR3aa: CASSLGADYGYTF
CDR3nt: TGTGCCAGCAGCCTGGGGGCCGACTATGGCTACACCTTC

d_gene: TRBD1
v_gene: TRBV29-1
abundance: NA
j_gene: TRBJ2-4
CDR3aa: CSVGTGLAKNIQYF
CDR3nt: TGCAGCGTAGGGACAGGGTTAGCCAAAAACATTCAGTACTTC

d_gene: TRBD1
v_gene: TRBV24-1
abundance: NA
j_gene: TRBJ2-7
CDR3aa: CATNPAQVGRGSYEQYF
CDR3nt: TGTGCCACCAATCCAGCCCAGGTTGGCAGGGGGAGTTACGAGCAGTACTTC

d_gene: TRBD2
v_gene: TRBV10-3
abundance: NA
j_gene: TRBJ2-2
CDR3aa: CATLAGGNTGELFF
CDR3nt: TGTGCCACCCTAGCGGGGGGGAACACCGGGGAGCTGTTTTTT

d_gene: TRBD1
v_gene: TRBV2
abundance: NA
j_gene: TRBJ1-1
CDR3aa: CASVIVEGALNTEAFF
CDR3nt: TGTGCCAGCGTAATCGTGGAGGGGGCTCTGAACACTGAAGCTTTCTTT

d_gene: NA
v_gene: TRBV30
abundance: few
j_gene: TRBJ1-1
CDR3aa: CAWSGGGLATEAFF
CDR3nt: TGTGCCTGGAGTGGCGGGGGCTTGGCCACTGAAGCTTTCTTT

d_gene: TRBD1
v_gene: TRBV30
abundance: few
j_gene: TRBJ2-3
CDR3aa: CACTLLRGRGQYTQYF
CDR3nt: TGTGCCTGCACTCTACTACGAGGCAGGGGGCAATATACGCAGTATTTT

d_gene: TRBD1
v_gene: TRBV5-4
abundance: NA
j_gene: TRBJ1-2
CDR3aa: CASSRGQSNYGYTF
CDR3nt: TGTGCCAGCAGCCGGGGACAGTCTAACTATGGCTACACCTTC

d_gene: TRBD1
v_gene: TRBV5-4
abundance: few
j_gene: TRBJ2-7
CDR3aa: CASSLRQGIYEQYF
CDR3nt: TGTGCCAGCAGCCTTAGACAGGGAATCTACGAGCAGTACTTC

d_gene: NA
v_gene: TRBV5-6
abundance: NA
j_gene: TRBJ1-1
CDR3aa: CASSQTGDTEAFF
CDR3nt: TGTGCCAGCAGCCAGACAGGAGACACTGAAGCTTTCTTT

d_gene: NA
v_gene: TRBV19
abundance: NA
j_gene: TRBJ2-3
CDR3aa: CASSKKGTDTQYF
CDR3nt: TGTGCCAGTAGTAAGAAGGGGACAGATACGCAGTATTTT

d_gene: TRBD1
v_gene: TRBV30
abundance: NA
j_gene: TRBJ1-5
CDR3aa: CAWSGQGGNQPQHF
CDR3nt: TGTGCCTGGAGTGGACAGGGTGGCAATCAGCCCCAGCATTTT

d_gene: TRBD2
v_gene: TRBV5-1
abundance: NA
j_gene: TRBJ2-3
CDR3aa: CASSLGSGGRDTQYF
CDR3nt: TGCGCCAGCAGCTTGGGTAGCGGGGGGAGAGATACGCAGTATTTT

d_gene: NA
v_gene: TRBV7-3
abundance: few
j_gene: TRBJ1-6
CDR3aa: CASRATSAYNSPLHF
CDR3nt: TGTGCCAGCAGGGCCACTAGCGCTTATAATTCACCCCTCCACTTT

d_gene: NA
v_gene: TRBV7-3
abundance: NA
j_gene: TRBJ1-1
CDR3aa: CASSSPGGRDTEAFF
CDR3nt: TGTGCCAGCAGCTCCCCGGGAGGACGGGACACCGAAGCTTTCTTT

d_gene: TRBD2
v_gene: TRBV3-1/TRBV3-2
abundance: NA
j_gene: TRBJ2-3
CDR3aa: CASSQVIPLAGATTSTDTQYF
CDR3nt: TGTGCCAGCAGCCAAGTCATCCCCCTAGCGGGGGCCACCACTAGCACAGATACGCAGTATTTT

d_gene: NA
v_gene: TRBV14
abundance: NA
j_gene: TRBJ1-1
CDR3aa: CASSHAGRGSNTEAFF
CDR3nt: TGTGCCAGCAGCCATGCGGGTCGGGGATCGAACACTGAAGCTTTCTTT

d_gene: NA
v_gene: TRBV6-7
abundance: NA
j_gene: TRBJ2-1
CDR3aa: CASPSLAAGADPSYNEQFF
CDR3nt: TGTGCCAGCCCTTCTTTAGCTGCGGGGGCCGACCCCTCCTACAATGAGCAGTTCTTC

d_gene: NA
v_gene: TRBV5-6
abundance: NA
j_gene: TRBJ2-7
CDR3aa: CASEWGAEDTIYEQYF
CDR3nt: TGTGCCAGCGAATGGGGAGCAGAGGATACGATCTACGAGCAGTACTTC

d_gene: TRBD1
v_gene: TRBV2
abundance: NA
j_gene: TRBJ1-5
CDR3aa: CASSSGGAGNQPQHF
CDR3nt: TGTGCCAGCAGTTCAGGGGGCGCGGGCAATCAGCCCCAGCATTTT

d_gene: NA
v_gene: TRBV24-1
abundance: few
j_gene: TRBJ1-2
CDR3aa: CATSGPPEGYGYTF
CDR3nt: TGTGCCACCAGTGGACCACCGGAGGGCTATGGCTACACCTTC

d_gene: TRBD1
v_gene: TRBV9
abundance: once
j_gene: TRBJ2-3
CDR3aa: CASSFQGAGRDTQYF
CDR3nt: TGTGCCAGCAGCTTTCAGGGGGCTGGTAGAGATACGCAGTATTTT

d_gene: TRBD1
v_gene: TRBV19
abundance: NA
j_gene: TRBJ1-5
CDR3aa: CASSPQGKGLGLRDGNQPQHF
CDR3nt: TGTGCCAGTAGTCCACAGGGGAAGGGACTGGGTCTTCGGGACGGCAATCAGCCCCAGCATTTT

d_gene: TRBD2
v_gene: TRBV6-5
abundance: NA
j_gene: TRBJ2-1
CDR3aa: CASPRGGEQFF
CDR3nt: TGTGCCAGTCCTCGGGGGGGTGAGCAGTTCTTC

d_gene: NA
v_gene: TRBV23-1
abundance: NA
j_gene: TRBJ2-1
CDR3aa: CASSQSLYNEQFF
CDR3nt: TGCGCCAGCAGTCAATCCCTATACAATGAGCAGTTCTTC

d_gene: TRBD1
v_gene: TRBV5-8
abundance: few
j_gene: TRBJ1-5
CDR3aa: CASSFGTGYQPQHF
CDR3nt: TGTGCCAGCAGCTTCGGGACAGGCTATCAGCCCCAGCATTTT

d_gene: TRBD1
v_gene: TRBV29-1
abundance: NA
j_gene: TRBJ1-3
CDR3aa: CSCGQDGNTIYF
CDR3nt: TGCAGCTGCGGACAGGATGGAAACACCATATATTTT

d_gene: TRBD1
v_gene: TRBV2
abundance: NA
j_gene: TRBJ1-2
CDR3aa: CASGGTGGTGYTF
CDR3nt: TGTGCCAGCGGAGGGACAGGGGGCACTGGCTACACCTTC

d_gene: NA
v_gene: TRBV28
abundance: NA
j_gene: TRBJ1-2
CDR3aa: CASRAGANYGYTF
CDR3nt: TGTGCCAGCAGGGCGGGAGCTAACTATGGCTACACCTTC

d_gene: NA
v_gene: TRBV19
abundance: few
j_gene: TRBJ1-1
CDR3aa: CASSQRGRANTEAFF
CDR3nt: TGTGCCAGTAGCCAAAGAGGCAGGGCGAACACTGAAGCTTTCTTT

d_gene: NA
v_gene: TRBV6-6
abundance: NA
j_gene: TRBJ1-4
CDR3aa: CASSYSGRELFF
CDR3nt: TGTGCCAGCAGTTACTCCGGCCGGGAACTGTTTTTT

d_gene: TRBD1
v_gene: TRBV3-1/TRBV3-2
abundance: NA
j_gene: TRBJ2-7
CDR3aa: CASSRGQGFSYEQYF
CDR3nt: TGTGCCAGCAGCCGAGGACAGGGTTTCTCCTACGAGCAGTACTTC

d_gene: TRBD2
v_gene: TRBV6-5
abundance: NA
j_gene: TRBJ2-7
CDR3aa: CANGGDEQYF
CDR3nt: TGTGCCAACGGGGGGGACGAGCAGTACTTC

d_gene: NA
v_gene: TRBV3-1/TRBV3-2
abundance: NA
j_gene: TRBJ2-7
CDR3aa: CASSQGPQVSYEQYF
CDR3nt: TGTGCCAGCAGCCAAGGCCCACAGGTCTCCTACGAGCAGTACTTC

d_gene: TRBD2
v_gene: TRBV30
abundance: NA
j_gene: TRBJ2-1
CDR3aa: CAWVESGAQNEQFF
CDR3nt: TGTGCCTGGGTGGAAAGCGGGGCCCAAAATGAGCAGTTCTTC

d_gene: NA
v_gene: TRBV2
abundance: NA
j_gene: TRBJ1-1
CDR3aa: CASSEDMNTEAFF
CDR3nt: TGTGCCAGCAGTGAAGACATGAACACTGAAGCTTTCTTT

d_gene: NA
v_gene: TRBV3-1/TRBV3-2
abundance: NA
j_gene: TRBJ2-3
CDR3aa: CASSRTGTTDTQYF
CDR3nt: TGTGCCAGCAGCCGTACAGGGACCACAGATACGCAGTATTTT

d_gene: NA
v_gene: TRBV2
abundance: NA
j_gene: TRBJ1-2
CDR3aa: CASSEYRGNGYTF
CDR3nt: TGTGCCAGCAGTGAATACAGAGGGAATGGCTACACCTTC

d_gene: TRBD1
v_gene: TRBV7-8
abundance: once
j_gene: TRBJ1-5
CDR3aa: CASSLGQGVDQPQHF
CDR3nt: TGTGCCAGCAGCCTAGGACAGGGGGTGGATCAGCCCCAGCATTTT

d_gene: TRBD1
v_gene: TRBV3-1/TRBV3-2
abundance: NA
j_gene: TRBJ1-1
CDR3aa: CASSDRGRGTEAFF
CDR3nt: TGTGCCAGCAGTGATAGGGGGCGGGGAACTGAAGCTTTCTTT

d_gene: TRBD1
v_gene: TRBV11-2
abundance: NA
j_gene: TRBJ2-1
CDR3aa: CASSRTGNNEQFF
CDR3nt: TGTGCCAGCAGCCGGACAGGGAACAATGAGCAGTTCTTC

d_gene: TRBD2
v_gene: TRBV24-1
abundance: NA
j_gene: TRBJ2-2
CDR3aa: CATSDSRGGHTGELFF
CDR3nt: TGTGCCACCAGTGATTCGCGGGGGGGCCACACCGGGGAGCTGTTTTTT

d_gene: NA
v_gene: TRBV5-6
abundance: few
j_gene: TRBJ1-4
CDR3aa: CASSLGREVEKLFF
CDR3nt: TGTGCCAGCAGCTTAGGCAGGGAGGTGGAAAAACTGTTTTTT

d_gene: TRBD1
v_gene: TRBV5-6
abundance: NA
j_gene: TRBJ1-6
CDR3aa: CASSIGTGMGNSPLHF
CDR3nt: TGTGCCAGCAGCATAGGGACAGGGATGGGTAATTCACCCCTCCACTTT

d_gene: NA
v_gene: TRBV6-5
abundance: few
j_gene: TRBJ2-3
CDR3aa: CASRHEPGPDTQYF
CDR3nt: TGTGCCAGCAGGCACGAACCAGGGCCAGATACGCAGTATTTT

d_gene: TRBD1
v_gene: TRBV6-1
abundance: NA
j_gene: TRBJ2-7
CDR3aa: CASSATPGQVAYEQYF
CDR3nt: TGTGCCAGCAGTGCAACTCCGGGACAGGTGGCCTACGAGCAGTACTTC

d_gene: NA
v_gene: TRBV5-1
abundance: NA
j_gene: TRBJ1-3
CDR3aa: CASSLGQTSGNTIYF
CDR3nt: TGCGCCAGCAGCTTGGGACAAACCTCTGGAAACACCATATATTTT

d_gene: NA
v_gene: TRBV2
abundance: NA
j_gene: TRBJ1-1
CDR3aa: CASSEGTGAYTEAFF
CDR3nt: TGTGCCAGCAGTGAAGGAACGGGAGCGTACACTGAAGCTTTCTTT

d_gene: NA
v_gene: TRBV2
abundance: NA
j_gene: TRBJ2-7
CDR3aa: CASRLTGTSTEQYF
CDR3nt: TGTGCCAGCAGGCTGACAGGAACCTCCACCGAGCAGTACTTC

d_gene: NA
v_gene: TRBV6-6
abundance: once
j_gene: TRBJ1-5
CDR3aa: CASSYYLGDSNQPQHF
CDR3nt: TGTGCCAGCAGTTACTACCTCGGGGATAGCAATCAGCCCCAGCATTTT

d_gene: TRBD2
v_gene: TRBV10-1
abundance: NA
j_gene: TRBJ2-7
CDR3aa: CASSDTSGGLYEQYF
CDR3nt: TGCGCCAGCAGTGATACTAGCGGGGGGCTCTACGAGCAGTACTTC

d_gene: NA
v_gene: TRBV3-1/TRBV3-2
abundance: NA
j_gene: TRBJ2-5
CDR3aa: CASSQDRGMRQKETQYF
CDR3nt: TGTGCCAGCAGCCAAGATCGAGGAATGCGACAGAAAGAGACCCAGTACTTC

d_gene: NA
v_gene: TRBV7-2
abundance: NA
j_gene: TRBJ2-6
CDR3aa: CASRHRRTVSSGANVLTF
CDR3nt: TGTGCCAGCAGGCACCGGAGGACAGTTTCCTCTGGGGCCAACGTCCTGACTTTC

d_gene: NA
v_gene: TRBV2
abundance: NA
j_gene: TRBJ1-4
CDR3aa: CASIADGGLSEKLFF
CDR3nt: TGTGCCAGCATAGCGGATGGTGGGCTTAGTGAAAAACTGTTTTTT

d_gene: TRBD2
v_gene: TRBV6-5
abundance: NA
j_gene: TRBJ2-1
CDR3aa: CASRKTSEKQFF
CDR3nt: TGTGCCAGCAGGAAGACTAGCGAGAAGCAGTTCTTC

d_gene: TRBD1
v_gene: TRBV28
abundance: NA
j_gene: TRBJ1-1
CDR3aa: CASRYRDRGGTEAFF
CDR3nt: TGTGCCAGCAGGTACCGGGACAGGGGAGGTACTGAAGCTTTCTTT

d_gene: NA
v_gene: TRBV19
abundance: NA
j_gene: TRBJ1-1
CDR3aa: CASSMMSEGDTEAFF
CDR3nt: TGTGCCAGTAGTATGATGAGTGAAGGGGACACTGAAGCTTTCTTT

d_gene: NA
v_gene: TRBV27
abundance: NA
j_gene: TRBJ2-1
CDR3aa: CASSLGRGYNEQFF
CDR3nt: TGTGCCAGCAGTTTGGGGCGGGGTTATAATGAGCAGTTCTTC

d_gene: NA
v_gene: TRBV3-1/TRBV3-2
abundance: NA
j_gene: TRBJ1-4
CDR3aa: CASSQDFGQPFF
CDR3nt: TGTGCCAGCAGCCAAGATTTCGGACAACCCTTTTTT